This T cell receptor (beta chain) was sequenced during a study of control samples from healthy donors and cancer patients (dated by TCRdb to between 2020 and 2021). Measured from the cysteine to the phenylalanine, the CDR3 is 12 residues long. Only CDR3 DNA remains: 36 bases, in frame from the first base. According to the germline V gene, CDR1 reads MDHEN and CDR2 reads SYDVKM. V drops 6 bases and J drops 3 bases, leaving 8 bases in between. Comments on this clone: Its cognate antigen has yet to be identified. It has no much larger one-base neighbor in the sample; base qualities were not kept.

Library preparation employed the immunoSEQ multiplex PCR assay. This immuneACCESS table, as held by TCRdb, lists in-frame sequences with V and J called but not all clones. Of the missing ones, under half trace to an unresolved V gene in checked studies; the others have no known cause. The sample profile shows tens of thousands of clones; 84% of them were found once. The ten biggest clones cover 2.9% of the sample. Sequencing was done on a sample of PBMCs. The chain employs TRBV28 and TRBJ1-1; TRBD1 is perhaps the D gene, given 6 matching bases. The clonotype originates from a woman between 45 and 65 years old with lung cancer. The CDR3 region has the sequence CASRGGYTEAFF. DNA sequence: TGTGCCAGCAGGGGGGGCTACACTGAAGCTTTCTTT.